The 22 T cell receptor beta chains below were found in one sample sequenced in a study of T cells after yellow fever vaccination. MiXCR, applied by TCRdb to the 5' RACE reads, yields one record per CDR3 protein. Found here are 150,000 to 200,000 distinct CDR3 sequences, 11% of them singletons; the top ten hold 30% to 45%. The sequences come from CD8+ T cells sorted from PBMCs, collected 15 days after the yellow fever booster vaccination. The receptors originated from a man younger than 30 who received the YFV17D yellow fever vaccine.

The gene calls are TRBV7-9 and TRBJ2-3, with TRBD2 identical over 12 bases. The germline V gene encodes CDR1 SEHNR and CDR2 FQNEAQ (reference sequence). V lost 2 bases to trimming and J lost 2 bases; unmatched junction nucleotides: 8. This CDR3 spans 18 amino acids. The DNA for the CDR3 is TGTGCCAGCAGCTTAACTAGCGGGGGGATACGGGTCACAGATACGCAGTATTTT. The encoded protein is CASSLTSGGIRVTDTQYF.

There are a few counts of this clonotype. This chain joins TRBV7-2 and TRBJ1-4; the D gene is possibly TRBD1 (6 bases). V lost 2 bases, J lost 0 bases, and 7 bases lay in between. The CDR3 extends over 15 amino acids. Per germline, CDR1 SGHTA and CDR2 FQGNSA. CDR3 loop: CASSLTGSTNEKLFF. The CDR3 coding sequence is TGTGCCAGCAGCTTAACAGGGTCAACTAATGAAAAACTGTTTTTT. Full variable domain (remainder filled in from reference TRBV7-2 and TRBJ1-4): GAGVSQSPSNKVTEKGKDVELRCDPISGHTALYWYRQSLGQGLEFLIYFQGNSAPDKSGLPSDRFSAERTGGSVSTLTIQRTQQEDSAVYLCASSLTGSTNEKLFFGSGTQLSVL.

The CDR3 coding sequence is TGTGCCAGCAGCTTTGAGCGGGGAGGGTCGGAGACCCAGTACTTC. It translates to CASSFERGGSETQYF. V gene TRBV5-6 combines with J gene TRBJ2-5, with 7 bases identical to TRBD2. The CDR3 totals 15 residues. V lost 2 bases and J lost 5; bases outside the gene matches: 9. Germline CDR1 and CDR2: SGHDT and YYEEEE. Using reference TRBV5-6 and TRBJ2-5 for the parts outside the CDR3, the full variable domain is DAGVTQSPTHLIKTRGQQVTLRCSPKSGHDTVSWYQQALGQGPQFIFQYYEEEERQRGNFPDRFSGHQFPNYSSELNVNALLLGDSALYLCASSFERGGSETQYFGPGTRLLVL.

This clonotype was found a few times. This sequence joins TRBV5-1 and TRBJ1-1, with 7 bases aligning to TRBD1. With 2 bases clipped from V and 2 bases from J, the junction kept 3 bases outside the gene matches. Germline V gives CDR1 SGHRS, CDR2 YFSETQ. The CDR3 runs to 14 residues. CDR3 coding DNA: TGCGCCAGCAGCTTAGGACAGGAAAACACTGAAGCTTTCTTT. It yields the protein CASSLGQENTEAFF.

This rearrangement joins TRBV7-2 to TRBJ2-5; D unclear. Germline V gene sequence: CDR1 SGHTA, CDR2 FQGNSA. The V end lost 2 bases, the J end lost 3 bases, and 7 bases lay between the germline ends. CDR3 length: 13 amino acids. The CDR3 reads CASSLWAEETQYF. The CDR3 bases are TGTGCCAGCAGCTTATGGGCAGAAGAGACCCAGTACTTC.

This clonotype occurred a few times. This chain joins TRBV6-6 and TRBJ1-2; a possible D gene is TRBD1 (5 bases). The V and J ends lost 3 bases and 5 bases respectively, with 10 bases between them. This CDR3 has 13 residues. Germline V gives CDR1 MNHNY, CDR2 SVGAGI (reference sequence). CDR3 amino acids: CASSYQDNYGYTF. The DNA for the CDR3 is TGTGCCAGCAGTTATCAGGACAATTATGGCTACACCTTC.

This clonotype was counted a few times. The V gene is TRBV7-2, the J gene TRBJ2-7; no firm D call. CDR1 SGHTA and CDR2 FQGNSA come from the germline V gene. With 3 bases removed from V and 4 bases from J, the gap between germline ends came to 16 bases. The CDR3 loop spans 15 amino acids. In DNA form, the CDR3 reads TGTGCCAGCAGCTTTTTCCTAGGAGAATTATACGAGCAGTACTTC. Translating gives CASSFFLGELYEQYF.

Ten or more counts support this clonotype. The V gene is TRBV7-2, the J gene TRBJ2-5; TRBD1 matches at 8 bases. V lost 4 bases to trimming and J lost 1 base; unmatched junction nucleotides: 5. CDR1 SGHTA and CDR2 FQGNSA come from the germline V gene. The CDR3 runs 15 residues. CDR3 coding DNA: TGTGCCAGCAGCTCCTGGGACAGGAGCCAAGAGACCCAGTACTTC. It codes for CASSSWDRSQETQYF.

This clonotype was observed a handful of times. V usage is TRBV27 and J usage is TRBJ1-6, with a tentative D call TRBD1 (5 bases). The CDR3 covers 16 residues. The ends were cut back, 2 bases at V and 10 bases at J, with 18 bases in the middle. The germline gives CDR1 MNHEY, CDR2 SMNVEV (reference sequence). CDR3 sequence: CASSLIPGTGGSPLHF. In DNA form, the CDR3 reads TGTGCCAGCAGTTTAATTCCCGGGACGGGCGGCTCACCCCTCCACTTT.

The chain carries TRBV6-2 or TRBV6-3 and TRBJ2-7; no clear D. The germline gives CDR1 MNHEY, CDR2 SVGEGT. The CDR3 runs to 13 residues. V was shortened by 4 bases and J by 1 base, with 8 bases between the two germline ends. The CDR3 DNA reads as TGTGCCAGCAGTTTCCCCGTTTCCTACGAGCAGTACTTC. This gives the protein CASSFPVSYEQYF.

The rearrangement uses TRBV6-5 and TRBJ1-1; unclear D gene. The CDR3 runs 12 residues. V was cut by 6 bases and J by 10 bases, with 15 bases left in between. CDR1 is MNHEY and CDR2 is SVGAGI in the germline V gene. The CDR3, as DNA: TGTGCCAGCAGAGACTCGTCGAAAAGAGCTTTCTTT. It is translated as CASRDSSKRAFF.

This clonotype has a count of ten or more. This chain joins TRBV5-4 and TRBJ1-4, with 8 bases that match TRBD1. Looked up from germline, CDR1 is SGHNT and CDR2 is YYREEE (reference sequence). Trimming at V came to 0 bases and at J to 3 bases, leaving 4 bases not matched to a gene. The CDR3 length is 16 residues. The CDR3 sequence: CASSLGQGRPNEKLFF. CDR3 nucleotides: TGTGCCAGCAGCTTGGGACAGGGGCGCCCTAATGAAAAACTGTTTTTT.

The gene calls are TRBV6-5 and TRBJ1-2; no clear D. The germline V gene has CDR1 MNHEY and CDR2 SVGAGI. V lost 0 bases and J lost 2, with 10 bases in between. This CDR3 is 15 amino acids long. CDR3 in amino acids: CASSYSPRTNYGYTF. The CDR3 region has the DNA TGTGCCAGCAGTTACTCCCCCAGAACCAACTATGGCTACACCTTC.

J is TRBJ2-5 and V is TRBV11-2; D is unresolved. This CDR3 contains 13 residues. Germline V CDR1 and CDR2: SGHAT, FQNNGV. V lost 3 bases and J 3 bases, leaving 8 bases between the germline ends. In DNA form, the CDR3 reads TGTGCCAGCAGCTTGAGGACCGAAGAGACCCAGTACTTC. Its protein product is CASSLRTEETQYF.

The chain links TRBV10-3 to TRBJ1-5, with 7 bases aligning to TRBD1. The CDR3 runs 15 residues. After removal of 6 bases from V and 2 bases from J, the junction contained 7 bases not matched to a gene. Per the germline V gene, CDR1 is ENHRY and CDR2 is SYGVKD. This CDR3 reads CAIRPDRDGNQPQHF. In DNA, the CDR3 is TGTGCCATCAGACCCGACAGGGATGGCAATCAGCCCCAGCATTTT.

This clonotype turned up a few times. The chain recombines TRBV12-3 or TRBV12-4 with TRBJ2-5; 8 nucleotides line up with TRBD1. V trimming: 5 bases; J trimming: 5 bases; junction bases outside the gene matches: 7. The CDR3 sequence is 14 residues long. In nucleotides, the CDR3 is TGTGCCAGCAGTCGACAGGGGTTTCGGGAGACCCAGTACTTC. Its protein is CASSRQGFRETQYF.

This clonotype has a handful of counts. The V and J genes are TRBV27 and TRBJ2-2, with a weak D call TRBD1 (6 bases). V lost 4 bases and J 7 bases, leaving 10 bases between the germline ends. Germline values: CDR1 MNHEY, CDR2 SMNVEV (reference sequence). The CDR3 covers 13 residues. In DNA, the CDR3 is TGTGCCAGCAGTTACAGGGAGAGCGGGGAGCTGTTTTTT. The encoded protein is CASSYRESGELFF.

The chain employs TRBV6-5 and TRBJ1-6; TRBD1 aligns across 7 bases. Germline CDR1 is MNHEY and CDR2 is SVGAGI. The CDR3 length is 15 residues. J lost 9 bases, V lost 2 bases, and 7 bases had no gene match. CDR3 loop: CASSYAGGKSSPLHF. Written as DNA, the CDR3 is TGTGCCAGCAGTTACGCAGGGGGTAAAAGTTCACCCCTCCACTTT.

This clonotype has at least ten counts. The chain is built from TRBV23-1 and TRBJ2-3; D is possibly TRBD1 (5 bases). TRBV23-1 is an ORF; its function is uncertain. V lost 4 bases and J lost 3, with 8 bases in between. The CDR3 is 13 amino acids. The CDR3 spells CASSPTGTDTQYF. CDR3 DNA: TGCGCCAGCAGTCCCACAGGAACAGATACGCAGTATTTT.

In its sample, this clonotype was seen a few times. The V and J genes are TRBV4-1 and TRBJ1-2; D ambiguous. The V end lost 1 base, the J end lost 3 bases, and 9 bases lay between the germline ends. The CDR3 contains 14 residues. CDR1 is MGHRA and CDR2 is YSYEKL in the germline V gene. In DNA, the CDR3 is TGCGCCAGCAGCCAAGTTGCGGGAGACTATGGCTACACCTTC. It codes for CASSQVAGDYGYTF.

The gene calls are TRBV7-9 and TRBJ2-1, with TRBD1 identical over 11 bases. Per the germline V gene, CDR1 is SEHNR and CDR2 is FQNEAQ (reference sequence). V gave up 4 bases and J gave up 9 bases; unmatched junction bases: 17. The CDR3 contains 18 residues. The CDR3 DNA is TGTGCCAGCAGCTGGACCAGTGAGGGACAGGGGGTGGATAGTGAGCAGTTCTTC. Translation: CASSWTSEGQGVDSEQFF.

Worth noting for this clonotype: The junction departs from germline at one end; a sequencing error may be responsible. The V gene is TRBV12-3 or TRBV12-4, the J gene TRBJ2-1; D perhaps matches TRBD1 (6 bases). This CDR3 spans 14 amino acids. The CDR3 sequence is CASSIAGELREQFF. DNA of the CDR3: TGTGCCAGCAGTATAGCAGGGGAGCTTCGTGAGCAGTTCTTC.